Following are 11 T cell receptor beta chains from one sample sequenced in a study of OX40 agonist ivuxolimab in advanced cancers. The library was prepared using the immunoSEQ multiplex PCR assay. In its TCRdb copy, this immuneACCESS table keeps in-frame sequences only and misses some clones. Where compared with another copy, unresolved V genes explain less than half of these, and the others have no known cause. This sample gives around 60,000 clones in total; more than 80% of them show up just once. More than 1.5% of the sample lies in the top ten. This sample comprised CD4+ or CD8+ T cells sorted from blood, obtained in a trial of the OX40 agonist ivuxolimab. The receptors originated from an adult with an advanced solid tumor such as melanoma, head and neck, liver or kidney cancer.

The table lists this clone with a few counts. Written as DNA, the CDR3 is TGCGCCAGCAGTCCGGGACAGTCTAGCTATGGCTACACCTTC. It is translated as CASSPGQSSYGYTF. The chain uses TRBV10-1 and TRBJ1-2; 7 bases map to TRBD1. V was clipped by 5 bases and J by 4 bases; unmatched bases: 7. This CDR3 has 14 amino acids. The germline gives CDR1 WNHNN, CDR2 SYGVQD (reference sequence).

This clone was picked up a small number of times. The rearrangement joins TRBV10-2 to TRBJ2-5; D is possibly TRBD1 or TRBD2 (6 bases each). V dropped 4 bases and J dropped 5 bases, with 14 bases sitting between them. Germline values: CDR1 WSHSY, CDR2 SAAADI. The CDR3 consists of 14 residues. This CDR3 reads CASSVGGSGETQYF. Here the CDR3 DNA reads TGCGCCAGCAGTGTAGGGGGGTCGGGCGAGACCCAGTACTTC.

The table lists this clone with a count of one. The rearrangement joins TRBV19 to TRBJ1-3, with 7 bases lining up with TRBD1. Germline loops: CDR1 LNHDA, CDR2 SQIVND (reference sequence). The CDR3 spans 14 residues. V lost 4 bases to trimming and J lost 2 bases; unmatched junction nucleotides: 2. CDR3 in amino acids: CASSKDRAGNTIYF. The CDR3 coding sequence is TGTGCCAGTAGTAAAGACAGGGCTGGAAACACCATATATTTT.

CDR3 in amino acids: CASSPGLVSGEQYV. The CDR3 DNA reads TGTGCCAGCTCACCGGGACTAGTATCGGGCGAGCAGTACGTC. The V call is TRBV18, the J call TRBJ2-7; TRBD2 matches at 8 bases. The CDR3 loop spans 14 amino acids. The ends lost 3 bases at V and 6 bases at J; junction bases unmatched: 7. Germline V gene data show CDR1 as KGHSH and CDR2 as LQKENI.

The chain links TRBV7-9 to TRBJ1-4; no clear D gene. CDR3 length equals 15 residues. Trimming removed 5 bases at V and 0 bases at J, with 10 bases between. CDR1 is SEHNR, CDR2 FQNEAQ, per germline (reference sequence). CDR3 bases: TGTGCCAGCAGCCCCCACAGAGCAACTAATGAAAAACTGTTTTTT. Amino acid sequence: CASSPHRATNEKLFF.

The chain combines TRBV7-2 with TRBJ1-1; no clear D. Germline CDR1 reads SGHTA; CDR2 reads FQGNSA. The CDR3 length is 14 residues. V lost 5 bases to trimming and J lost 1 base, with 11 bases between them. Here the CDR3 reads CASSLLGENTEAFF. CDR3 nucleotide sequence: TGTGCCAGCAGCCTCCTCGGGGAGAACACTGAAGCTTTCTTT.

CDR3 in amino acids: CASSQDLTAPSYGYTF. The CDR3 nucleotides read TGCGCCAGCAGCCAAGATCTGACAGCTCCATCGTATGGCTACACCTTC. The V gene is TRBV4-1, the J gene TRBJ1-2; tentative D call: TRBD1 (5 bases). Per germline, CDR1 MGHRA and CDR2 YSYEKL. V was cut by 0 bases and J by 5 bases, with 16 bases left in between. This CDR3 contains 16 residues.

The genes are TRBV5-5 and TRBJ2-1; TRBD1 aligns across 11 bases. The V segment lost 2 bases and the J segment 8 bases; nucleotides outside the gene matches: 6. The CDR3 runs 15 residues. CDR1 is SGHKS and CDR2 is YYEKEE in the germline V gene (reference sequence). CDR3 residues: CASSLDGTGGDEQFF. The CDR3 nucleotides are TGTGCCAGCAGCTTAGACGGGACAGGGGGTGATGAGCAGTTCTTC.

The chain uses TRBV7-3 and TRBJ2-1, with unresolved D. Trimming pared 2 bases from V and 9 bases from J, leaving 11 bases between. The CDR3 sequence is 13 residues long. Germline V gene sequence: CDR1 SGHTA, CDR2 FQGTGA. CDR3 protein: CASSLEMESEQFF. The CDR3 coding sequence is TGTGCCAGCAGCTTAGAAATGGAGAGTGAGCAGTTCTTC. Together with reference TRBV7-3 and TRBJ2-1, the CDR3 gives the full variable domain: GAGVSQTPSNKVTEKGKYVELRCDPISGHTALYWYRQSLGQGPEFLIYFQGTGAADDSGLPNDRFFAVRPEGSVSTLKIQRTERGDSAVYLCASSLEMESEQFFGPGTRLTVL.

This rearrangement joins TRBV25-1 to TRBJ2-5; D perhaps matches TRBD2 (5 bases). There are 16 residues in the CDR3. The germline V gene has CDR1 MGHDK and CDR2 SYGVNS. V lost 1 base to trimming and J lost 0 bases, with 12 bases between them. The CDR3 sequence is CASSESVGDNQETQYF. The CDR3 DNA is TGTGCCAGCAGTGAATCGGTGGGAGACAACCAAGAGACCCAGTACTTC.

The rearrangement joins TRBV13 to TRBJ2-1, with TRBD2 matching 10 bases. Germline values: CDR1 PRHDT, CDR2 FYEKMQ (reference sequence). Unmatched junction bases numbered 5, after V lost 4 bases and J lost 2 bases. The CDR3 length is 16 residues. CDR3 nucleotide sequence: TGTGCCAGCAGCTCCCCCGGGACTAGCGCCTACAATGAGCAGTTCTTC. This translates into CASSSPGTSAYNEQFF.